The source of this T cell receptor beta chain is a study of cytomegalovirus exposure and HLA in healthy donors (TCRdb year 2017). Describing the broader study: According to a later analysis, the roughly 130 validation repertoires were produced on the same platform as the roughly 720 repertoires of the first cohort. A separate validation cohort of roughly 110 different subjects was used in addition to the 666-subject first cohort. The study aimed to test whether cataloging public T cell receptors could reveal signatures of past pathogen exposure. The study combined high-throughput TCR immunosequencing, statistical association of individual TCRs with disease status, and machine learning to predict cytomegalovirus infection status. Broad study findings and their caveats: The authors suggested that the approach could potentially be extended to other disease states and immunological phenotypes. The study listed around 160 TCR beta chains as associated with cytomegalovirus. In vitro tests confirmed that a few of the cytomegalovirus-associated TCR beta chains recognize cytomegalovirus antigens. Most TCR sequences were observed very rarely across donors, whereas some public TCRs were present in many individuals. In a later analysis, TCRs clustered in the first cohort were found to also tend to co-occur in the approximately 120 validation repertoires, with 85% to 95% of cluster scores above 0. The classifier was reported to diagnose cytomegalovirus status with high specificity and sensitivity in both the original cohort and the validation cohort. All 120 repertoires were used to score co-occurrence in the validation cohort in a later analysis, because that analysis had no HLA typing for the cohort.

Libraries were built with the immunoSEQ multiplex PCR assay. In the source study's methods: To diagnose cytomegalovirus status from the catalog of TCR beta chain sequences, a statistical classification framework was built. This immuneACCESS table, as held by TCRdb, lists in-frame sequences with V and J called but not all clones. Of the missing ones, under half trace to an unresolved V gene in checked studies; the others have no known cause. D and trimming come from the DNA, and the V and J calls and clone size come from that table. Here the sample has under 400,000 clones; approximately 90% occur a single time. Of the sample, 0.8% to 0.85% is held by the ten largest clones. Details on this clone: The clone's antigen remains unknown. No qualities accompany the bases; no much larger clone lies one base away.

V is clipped by 4 bases and J by 4 bases, and the sequence between their germline boundaries is 16 bases long. CDR1 and CDR2 (SEHNR, FQNEAQ) derive from the germline V gene (reference sequence). The CDR3 covers 16 residues, taking in both the cysteine and the phenylalanine. Here the CDR3 DNA is all that survives: 48 bases in frame from base 1. The donors belonged to the validation cohort of under 150 subjects, which was separate from the approximately 700-subject first cohort. The clonotype comes from a young woman in good health and CMV-seronegative. The chain employs TRBV7-9 and TRBJ1-4; TRBD1 is a possible D gene, resting on 6 matching bases. Material: PBMCs. The CDR3 loop reads CASSSGGQPFNEKLFF. The DNA sequence follows: TGTGCCAGCAGCTCGGGAGGACAGCCTTTTAATGAAAAACTGTTTTTT.